The next 17 T cell receptor beta chains were all read from a single sample in a study of T cells in localized non-small cell lung cancer. Profiling relied on immunoSEQ multiplex PCR, and the TCRdb table lists in-frame clones only, not all of them. Of about 1,600 clones in the sample, 20% to 25% were seen once. Sequencing was performed on normal lung tissue next to the tumor, taken before any cancer treatment. The source is a woman aged 40-69 years with stage III squamous cell lung carcinoma.

The chain is built from TRBV6-8 and TRBJ1-5, with D tentatively TRBD1 (6 bases). This CDR3 is built from 17 residues. The germline gives CDR1 MNHGY, CDR2 SAAAGT. V lost 6 bases to trimming and J lost 0 bases, with 18 bases between them. CDR3 sequence: CASRPDRNPHSNQPQHF. For the CDR3, the DNA is TGTGCCAGCAGACCGGACAGAAACCCCCATAGCAATCAGCCCCAGCATTTT.

This clone showed up just a few times. The gene calls are TRBV11-3 and TRBJ2-4; tentative D call: TRBD1 (5 bases). V was trimmed by 5 bases and J by 1 base, leaving 18 bases between them. From germline, CDR1 is SGHNT and CDR2 YENEEA. The length of the CDR3 is 17 residues. The CDR3 nucleotides read TGTGCCAGCAGCCCGAAGGTGGACACCTCGGCCAAAAACATTCAGTACTTC. Translating gives CASSPKVDTSAKNIQYF.

The rearrangement joins TRBV28 to TRBJ2-7; D perhaps matches TRBD2 (6 bases). The germline CDR1 and CDR2 sequences are MDHEN and SYDVKM. The V and J ends lost 2 bases and 11 bases respectively, with 19 bases between them. CDR3 length: 14 amino acids. The CDR3 coding sequence is TGTGCCAGCAGTTTAATAAAGGATCGAGCGGGCAAGTACTTC. Encoded protein: CASSLIKDRAGKYF.

The chain employs TRBV18 and TRBJ1-2, with TRBD1 as a possible D gene (5 bases). The CDR3 contains 14 residues. The germline V gene has CDR1 KGHSH and CDR2 LQKENI. The V and J ends lost 8 bases and 7 bases respectively, with 20 bases between them. CDR3: CASLPQGRWGGYTF. CDR3 nucleotide sequence: TGTGCCAGCCTACCGCAGGGACGCTGGGGTGGCTACACCTTC.

The sample holds a few counts of this clone. The CDR3 nucleotides read TGTGCCAGCAGTGAATTGGGAAACACTGAAGCTTTCTTT. This gives the protein CASSELGNTEAFF. This chain links TRBV25-1 with TRBJ1-1; unclear D gene. Germline-derived CDR1 and CDR2 are MGHDK and SYGVNS. The V and J ends lost 1 base and 2 bases respectively, with 5 bases between them. The CDR3 consists of 13 residues.

This clone was counted only a few times. The chain employs TRBV9 and TRBJ2-1, with TRBD2 matching 7 bases. The CDR3 totals 15 residues. The germline V gene has CDR1 SGDLS and CDR2 YYNGEE. The junction had 7 bases not matched to a gene; V was cut back by 5 bases and J by 2 bases. CDR3 in DNA: TGTGCCAGCAGTGAAGGTCTAGCGGCCTACAATGAGCAGTTCTTC. Translated, it gives CASSEGLAAYNEQFF.

This clone appeared a few times. V usage is TRBV19 and J usage is TRBJ2-2; tentative D call: TRBD1 (5 bases). This CDR3 spans 15 amino acids. Germline V gene sequence: CDR1 LNHDA, CDR2 SQIVND (reference sequence). Between the trimmed V and J ends, which lost 6 bases and 6 bases, there was a span of 17 bases. CDR3 nucleotide sequence: TGTGCCAGTAGAATGGTTGGGGCCCGGGCCGGGGAGCTGTTTTTT. Protein: CASRMVGARAGELFF.

This clone is labeled as medium-sized. This chain joins TRBV6-1 and TRBJ1-5; maybe TRBD1 (5 bases). The CDR3 loop spans 17 amino acids. Germline CDR1 MNHNS, CDR2 SASEGT. The ends were cut back, 1 base at V and 2 bases at J, with 15 bases in the middle. CDR3 coding DNA: TGTGCCAGCAGTGAAGTTAGGCAGGGCTCGGGCAATCAGCCCCAGCATTTT. Protein: CASSEVRQGSGNQPQHF.

This clone has more than one count but fewer than ten. The V gene is TRBV11-3, the J gene TRBJ1-5; a weak D match, TRBD1 (5 bases). Trimming took 1 base from V and 9 from J, leaving 19 bases between them. The length of the CDR3 is 16 residues. Germline V gives CDR1 SGHNT, CDR2 YENEEA. As DNA, the CDR3 is TGTGCCAGCAGCTTAGGTGACGGAGGGGACCGTTGGCCCCAGCATTTT. Translating gives CASSLGDGGDRWPQHF.

V gene TRBV18 combines with J gene TRBJ2-7, with TRBD1 identical over 7 bases. Germline CDR1 and CDR2: KGHSH and LQKENI. V shed 4 bases, J shed 3 bases, and the junction held 15 bases outside the gene matches. The CDR3 totals 17 residues. CDR3 nucleotide sequence: TGTGCCAGCTCACACCGACAGGGCCCAGGAAGACACTACGAGCAGTACTTC. Translation gives CASSHRQGPGRHYEQYF.

The rearrangement joins TRBV18 to TRBJ2-3, with D hard to call. The CDR3 has 14 residues. Between the trimmed V and J ends, which lost 2 bases and 5 bases, there was a span of 11 bases. Per germline, CDR1 KGHSH and CDR2 LQKENI. CDR3 bases: TGTGCCAGCTCACCAAATAGGGCTGGAGATACGCAGTATTTT. This gives the protein CASSPNRAGDTQYF.

This clone was seen a few times. This chain connects TRBV11-3 to TRBJ1-4; D not certain. CDR1 and CDR2 from the germline V gene are SGHNT and YENEEA. V lost 3 bases, J lost 0 bases, and 8 bases lay in between. There are 15 residues in the CDR3. The CDR3 is CASSLGAATNEKLFF. The CDR3 nucleotides are TGTGCCAGCAGCTTGGGCGCAGCAACTAATGAAAAACTGTTTTTT.

The V and J genes are TRBV11-3 and TRBJ2-3; 9 nucleotides align to TRBD2. CDR3 size: 15 residues. J was trimmed by 5 bases and V by 5 bases; bases with no gene match: 8. Germline-derived CDR1 and CDR2 are SGHNT and YENEEA. The CDR3 region is CASSAHSGGGDTQYF. The CDR3 DNA follows: TGTGCCAGCAGCGCCCATAGCGGGGGCGGAGATACGCAGTATTTT. Together with reference TRBV11-3 and TRBJ2-3, the CDR3 gives the full variable domain: EAGVVQSPRYKIIEKKQPVAFWCNPISGHNTLYWYLQNLGQGPELLIRYENEEAVDDSQLPKDRFSAERLKGVDSTLKIQPAELGDSAVYLCASSAHSGGGDTQYFGPGTRLTVL.

The chain joins TRBV28 to TRBJ2-2; D ambiguous. Per germline, CDR1 MDHEN and CDR2 SYDVKM. Deletions cut 2 bases from V and 6 bases from J, with 10 bases between. There are 14 residues in the CDR3. For the CDR3, the DNA is TGTGCCAGCAGTTTAGCATCAGCGTCCGGGGAGCTGTTTTTT. This translates into CASSLASASGELFF.

This chain joins TRBV6-8 and TRBJ2-7; D might be TRBD2 (5 bases). The CDR3 runs to 12 residues. Germline lookup yields CDR1 MNHGY and CDR2 SAAAGT. Between the trimmed V and J ends, which lost 2 bases and 6 bases, there was a span of 8 bases. This CDR3 reads CASSYPSGEQYF. The CDR3, as DNA: TGTGCCAGCAGTTACCCCAGCGGCGAGCAGTACTTC.

In its sample, this clone was seen a few times. This chain uses TRBV12-5 with TRBJ2-5, with D perhaps TRBD1 or TRBD2 (5 bases each). The CDR3 sequence is 13 residues long. Germline V gives CDR1 LGHNT, CDR2 FRNRAP. The DNA for the CDR3 is TGTGCCACCGCCTCCCCCGAGGGGGAGACCCAGTACTTC. It is translated as CATASPEGETQYF.

A single count supports this clone. The chain joins TRBV19 to TRBJ1-5, with 8 bases identical to TRBD1. Germline CDR1 LNHDA, CDR2 SQIVND (reference sequence). The CDR3 has 15 amino acids. Losses at the gene ends were 5 bases for V and 2 bases for J; bases not matched to a gene: 5. CDR3: CASSAQGVGNQPQHF. As DNA, the CDR3 is TGTGCCAGTAGTGCACAGGGGGTGGGCAATCAGCCCCAGCATTTT.